The 9 T cell receptor beta chains listed next were all sequenced from one sample in a study of blood T cell repertoires in COVID-19. Only in-frame clones appear in the TCRdb table, and some are missing; sequencing was by immunoSEQ multiplex PCR. The sample lists approximately 230,000 clones, around 90% seen once, with approximately 1.3% in the top ten. Material for sequencing was peripheral blood. Receptor source: a man aged 80 or over with acute or convalescent COVID-19.

J is TRBJ2-2 and V is TRBV7-2; D perhaps matches TRBD1 (5 bases). The V and J ends lost 1 base and 6 bases respectively, with 12 bases between them. The CDR3 runs 15 residues. CDR1 is SGHTA and CDR2 is FQGNSA in the germline V gene. In nucleotides, the CDR3 is TGTGCCAGCAGCTTAGGCAGGGTTGAATCCGGGGAGCTGTTTTTT. Translated: CASSLGRVESGELFF. The variable domain in full, with the rest retrieved from reference TRBV7-2 and TRBJ2-2, is GAGVSQSPSNKVTEKGKDVELRCDPISGHTALYWYRQSLGQGLEFLIYFQGNSAPDKSGLPSDRFSAERTGGSVSTLTIQRTQQEDSAVYLCASSLGRVESGELFFGEGSRLTVL.

The J gene is TRBJ1-3, the V gene TRBV2; D is uncertain. V lost 6 bases and J lost 3, with 9 bases in between. The CDR3 runs to 13 residues. Germline-derived CDR1 and CDR2 are SNHLY and FYNNEI. The chain's CDR3 is CASSSGGGNTIYF. The CDR3 DNA follows: TGTGCCAGCAGCTCGGGTGGTGGAAACACCATATATTTT.

The DNA of the CDR3 is TGCGCCAGCAGTCTAGGACAGGGGGAATACGAGCAGTACTTC. This gives the protein CASSLGQGEYEQYF. The chain uses TRBV4-1 and TRBJ2-7; 10 nucleotides agree with TRBD1. V was pared by 6 bases and J by 4 bases, with 6 bases of the junction left unmatched. The CDR3 runs to 14 residues. Germline values: CDR1 MGHRA, CDR2 YSYEKL.

V usage is TRBV5-1 and J usage is TRBJ2-7; 8 nucleotides align to TRBD1. Germline CDR1 SGHRS, CDR2 YFSETQ. The CDR3 loop spans 15 amino acids. V was clipped by 4 bases and J by 0 bases; unmatched bases: 6. The CDR3 reads CASSTQGASSYEQYF. As DNA, the CDR3 is TGCGCCAGCAGCACGCAGGGGGCGAGCTCCTACGAGCAGTACTTC. The full variable domain, its missing parts supplied by reference TRBV5-1 and TRBJ2-7, is KAGVTQTPRYLIKTRGQQVTLSCSPISGHRSVSWYQQTPGQGLQFLFEYFSETQRNKGNFPGRFSGRQFSNSRSEMNVSTLELGDSALYLCASSTQGASSYEQYFGPGTRLTVT.

The chain uses TRBV6-5 and TRBJ2-1, with TRBD2 matching 8 bases. This CDR3 comprises 13 residues. The germline V gene encodes CDR1 MNHEY and CDR2 SVGAGI. Losses at the gene ends were 8 bases for V and 3 bases for J; bases not matched to a gene: 3. CDR3: CASSSGSYNEQFF. Written as DNA, the CDR3 is TGTGCCAGCTCCAGCGGGAGCTACAATGAGCAGTTCTTC.

The V and J genes are TRBV7-9 and TRBJ2-1, with 10 bases fitting TRBD2. The ends lost 5 bases at V and 0 bases at J; junction bases unmatched: 10. The CDR3 sequence is 18 residues long. Germline V lookup: CDR1 SEHNR, CDR2 FQNEAQ (reference sequence). DNA of the CDR3: TGTGCCAGCAGCCCTTTCGGGACTAGCGAAAGCTCCTACAATGAGCAGTTCTTC. It is translated as CASSPFGTSESSYNEQFF.

This clone was detected a few times. V and J are TRBV5-1 and TRBJ2-3; D is undetermined. Per germline, CDR1 SGHRS and CDR2 YFSETQ. The length of the CDR3 is 14 residues. The ends were cut back, 0 bases at V and 8 bases at J, with 13 bases in the middle. CDR3 in DNA: TGCGCCAGCAGCTTGGAACAGTTAATAAGTACGCAGTATTTT. Translated, it gives CASSLEQLISTQYF.

The chain couples TRBV11-3 to TRBJ1-6; a possible D gene is TRBD1 (5 bases). Germline V gene data show CDR1 as SGHNT and CDR2 as YENEEA. The CDR3 spans 13 residues. Between the trimmed V and J ends, which lost 1 base and 7 bases, there was a span of 5 bases. The CDR3 loop is CASSLGGNSPLHF. The DNA for the CDR3 is TGTGCCAGCAGCTTAGGGGGCAATTCACCCCTCCACTTT.

The chain is built from TRBV11-2 and TRBJ1-4, with a possible D match to TRBD1 (5 bases). Germline assignment: CDR1 SGHAT and CDR2 FQNNGV. Trimming removed 5 bases at V and 6 bases at J, with 16 bases between. This CDR3 contains 15 residues. The CDR3 loop is CASSPRGGEDEKLFF. CDR3 DNA sequence: TGTGCCAGCAGCCCCCGCGGGGGGGAAGATGAAAAACTGTTTTTT.